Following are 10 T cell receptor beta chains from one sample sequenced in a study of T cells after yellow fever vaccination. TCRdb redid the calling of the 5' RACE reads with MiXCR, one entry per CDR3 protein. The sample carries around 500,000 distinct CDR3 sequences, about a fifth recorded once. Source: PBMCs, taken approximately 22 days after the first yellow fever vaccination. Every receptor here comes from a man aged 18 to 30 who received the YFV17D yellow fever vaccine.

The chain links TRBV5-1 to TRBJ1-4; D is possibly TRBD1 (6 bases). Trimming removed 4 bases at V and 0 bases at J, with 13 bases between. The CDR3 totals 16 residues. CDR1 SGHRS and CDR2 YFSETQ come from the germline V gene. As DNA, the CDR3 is TGCGCCAGCAGCCGGGGGGCAATAGCAACTAATGAAAAACTGTTTTTT. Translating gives CASSRGAIATNEKLFF.

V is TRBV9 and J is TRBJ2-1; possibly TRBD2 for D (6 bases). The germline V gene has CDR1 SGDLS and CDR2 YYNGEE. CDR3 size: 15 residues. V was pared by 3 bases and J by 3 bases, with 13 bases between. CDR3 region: CASSGRGEYYNEQFF. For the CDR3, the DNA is TGTGCCAGCAGCGGACGCGGGGAGTACTACAATGAGCAGTTCTTC.

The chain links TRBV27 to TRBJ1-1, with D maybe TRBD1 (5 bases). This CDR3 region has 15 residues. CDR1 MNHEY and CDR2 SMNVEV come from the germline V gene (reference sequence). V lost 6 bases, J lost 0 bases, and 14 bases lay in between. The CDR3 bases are TGTGCCAGCAGCGCCGGGGACCCTATGAACACTGAAGCTTTCTTT. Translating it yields CASSAGDPMNTEAFF.

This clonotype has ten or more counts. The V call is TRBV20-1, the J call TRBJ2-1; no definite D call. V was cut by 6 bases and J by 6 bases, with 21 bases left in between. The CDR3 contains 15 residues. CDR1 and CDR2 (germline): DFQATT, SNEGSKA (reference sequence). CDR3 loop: CSAIIPPGRFNEQFF. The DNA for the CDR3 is TGCAGTGCCATAATTCCTCCCGGACGCTTCAATGAGCAGTTCTTC.

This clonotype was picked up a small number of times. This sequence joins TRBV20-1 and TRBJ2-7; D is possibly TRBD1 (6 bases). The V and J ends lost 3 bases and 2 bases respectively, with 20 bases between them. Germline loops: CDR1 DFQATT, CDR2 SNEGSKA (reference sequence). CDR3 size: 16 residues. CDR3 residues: CSASHQGSRVPYEQYF. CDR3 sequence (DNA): TGCAGTGCTAGTCACCAGGGGAGTCGTGTCCCCTACGAGCAGTACTTC.

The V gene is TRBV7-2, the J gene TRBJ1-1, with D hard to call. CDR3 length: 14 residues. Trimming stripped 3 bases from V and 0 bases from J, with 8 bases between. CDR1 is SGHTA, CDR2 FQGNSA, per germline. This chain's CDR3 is CASSFDRVNTEAFF. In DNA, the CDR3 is TGTGCCAGCAGCTTCGATCGTGTGAACACTGAAGCTTTCTTT.

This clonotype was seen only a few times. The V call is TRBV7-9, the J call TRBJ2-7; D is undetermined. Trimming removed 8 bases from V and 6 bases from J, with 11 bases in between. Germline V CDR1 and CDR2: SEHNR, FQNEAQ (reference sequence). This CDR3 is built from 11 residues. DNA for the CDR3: TGTGCCAGCTCGACGTTTGGCGAGCAGTACTTC. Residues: CASSTFGEQYF. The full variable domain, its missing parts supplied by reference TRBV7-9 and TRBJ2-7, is DTGVSQNPRHKITKRGQNVTFRCDPISEHNRLYWYRQTLGQGPEFLTYFQNEAQLEKSRLLSDRFSAERPKGSFSTLEIQRTEQGDSAMYLCASSTFGEQYFGPGTRLTVT.

The CDR3 loop is CASSLDRGQGAFTGELFF. The CDR3 DNA reads as TGTGCCAGCAGCTTAGATCGGGGACAGGGGGCTTTCACCGGGGAGCTGTTTTTT. The chain links TRBV11-2 to TRBJ2-2, with TRBD1 matching over 12 bases. V gave up 0 bases and J gave up 4 bases; unmatched junction bases: 6. Germline CDR1 reads SGHAT; CDR2 reads FQNNGV. The CDR3 is 18 residues long.

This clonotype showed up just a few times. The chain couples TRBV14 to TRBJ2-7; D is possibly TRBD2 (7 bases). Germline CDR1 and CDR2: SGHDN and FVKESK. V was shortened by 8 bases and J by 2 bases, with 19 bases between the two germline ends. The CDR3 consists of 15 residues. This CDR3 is CASQSRGGAPYEQYV. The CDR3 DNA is TGTGCCAGCCAATCGAGGGGGGGGGCCCCCTACGAGCAGTACGTC.

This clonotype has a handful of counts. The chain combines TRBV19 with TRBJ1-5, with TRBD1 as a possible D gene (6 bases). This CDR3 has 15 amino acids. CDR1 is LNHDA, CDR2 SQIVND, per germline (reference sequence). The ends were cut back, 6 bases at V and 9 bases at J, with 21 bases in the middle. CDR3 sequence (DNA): TGTGCCAGTAGCGGTACAGGGACACCTGTGGGGCCCCAGCATTTT. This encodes CASSGTGTPVGPQHF.